What follows are 21 T cell receptor beta chains derived from one specimen sequenced in a study of T-cell memory formation after mild COVID-19. TCRdb passed the 5' RACE reads through MiXCR, listing each CDR3 protein once. The sample lists a few hundred thousand distinct CDR3 sequences; 20% to 30% were seen once. Source material: PBMCs or a T cell subset sorted from them (not recorded which). All receptors come from an adult woman who had mild COVID-19 (a few samples of this study predate the infection). Cell type and time point are not known.

The V call is TRBV5-1, the J call TRBJ2-5, with a possible D match to TRBD2 (5 bases). Trimming stripped 5 bases from V and 2 bases from J, with 13 bases between. This CDR3 has 14 residues. Per the germline V gene, CDR1 is SGHRS and CDR2 is YFSETQ. CDR3 residues: CASSRAGQQETQYF. The CDR3 coding sequence is TGCGCCAGCAGTCGGGCGGGTCAACAAGAGACCCAGTACTTC.

DNA for the CDR3: TGTGCCACCAGTGATTCTAGCCCGGGGGACCCCTACGAGCAGTACTTC. Protein product: CATSDSSPGDPYEQYF. The chain joins TRBV24-1 to TRBJ2-7; D might be TRBD2 (6 bases). CDR3 length equals 16 residues. Looked up from germline, CDR1 is KGHDR and CDR2 is SFDVKD. V lost 2 bases and J 2 bases, leaving 15 bases between the germline ends.

J is TRBJ1-1 and V is TRBV5-1; TRBD1 is a possible D gene (5 bases). The CDR3 loop spans 16 amino acids. Germline CDR1 SGHRS, CDR2 YFSETQ. Trimming removed 2 bases at V and 6 bases at J, with 20 bases between. CDR3 bases: TGCGCCAGCAGCTTCGGGACTCCGAAATTATTGGCTGAAGCTTTCTTT. Translation gives CASSFGTPKLLAEAFF.

CDR3 protein: CASGTTRYEQYF. In DNA form, the CDR3 reads TGCGCCAGCGGGACGACCAGATACGAGCAGTACTTC. The chain joins TRBV5-1 to TRBJ2-7; D possibly uses TRBD1 or TRBD2 (5 bases each). V was shortened by 7 bases and J by 4 bases, with 12 bases between the two germline ends. From germline, CDR1 is SGHRS and CDR2 YFSETQ. The CDR3 is 12 amino acids.

This clonotype was recorded a few times. The chain recombines TRBV2 with TRBJ2-3, with TRBD1 identical over 7 bases. The CDR3 runs to 15 residues. CDR1 is SNHLY and CDR2 is FYNNEI in the germline V gene. After removal of 5 bases from V and 5 bases from J, the junction contained 10 bases not matched to a gene. CDR3 nucleotides: TGTGCCAGCAGTTCGACAGGGATCAGTGGAGATACGCAGTATTTT. Residues: CASSSTGISGDTQYF.

This clonotype came up many times. The chain has TRBV3-2 and TRBJ1-5; the table's D call, TRBD1, was not checked against the DNA. TRBV3-2 has pseudogene status. This CDR3 contains 15 residues. In DNA, the CDR3 is TGTGCCAGCAGCCAAGTTGTAAGGGGTAATCAGCCCCAGCATTTT. Translating gives CASSQVVRGNQPQHF.

CDR3 in DNA: TGTGCCAGCAGCGCTAGCACAGGGATACGCGGCTACACCTTC. Translating gives CASSASTGIRGYTF. The chain uses TRBV9 and TRBJ1-2; D possibly corresponds to TRBD1 (6 bases). The CDR3 sequence is 14 residues long. Trimming left V 3 bases short and J 8 bases short, with 17 bases between. CDR1 and CDR2 from the germline V gene are SGDLS and YYNGEE.

Many counts were recorded for this clonotype. The V and J genes are TRBV7-9 and TRBJ2-1, with TRBD2 as a possible D gene (6 bases). The CDR3 has 13 residues. Between the trimmed V and J ends, which lost 6 bases and 5 bases, there was a span of 11 bases. Germline CDR1 SEHNR, CDR2 FQNEAQ (reference sequence). CDR3 nucleotides: TGTGCCAGCAGACCGGGACTCGACAATGAGCAGTTCTTC. It translates to CASRPGLDNEQFF.

This clonotype came up a few times. The chain carries TRBV9 and TRBJ2-1; TRBD1 matches 9 bases. V lost 4 bases to trimming and J lost 6 bases; unmatched junction nucleotides: 8. CDR1 is SGDLS, CDR2 YYNGEE, per germline. The CDR3 consists of 15 residues. The CDR3 here is CASSPWDREANEQFF. The CDR3 coding sequence is TGTGCCAGCAGCCCCTGGGACAGGGAGGCCAATGAGCAGTTCTTC.

This chain joins TRBV24-1 and TRBJ2-1; TRBD2 might be the D (6 bases). The CDR3 has 14 residues. The germline V gene encodes CDR1 KGHDR and CDR2 SFDVKD. V was trimmed by 9 bases and J by 4 bases, leaving 15 bases between them. The CDR3 reads CATGGGTVYNEQFF. The CDR3 DNA is TGTGCCACCGGCGGAGGGACGGTATACAATGAGCAGTTCTTC.

This clonotype has a handful of counts. This chain links TRBV12-3 or TRBV12-4 with TRBJ2-2, with D possibly being TRBD1 or TRBD2 (5 bases each). Trimming shortened V by 10 bases and J by 7 bases, and 16 bases separated the two germline ends. The CDR3 is 13 residues long. CDR3 DNA sequence: TGTGCCACTCGGGGCCTAGAGAGCGGGGAGCTGTTTTTT. This codes for CATRGLESGELFF.

In its sample, this clonotype was seen a few times. This sequence joins TRBV11-2 and TRBJ2-2; D is possibly TRBD2 (6 bases). V lost 1 base to trimming and J lost 6 bases, with 12 bases between them. The CDR3 is 15 residues long. In germline, CDR1 is SGHAT, CDR2 FQNNGV. The CDR3 reads CASSLVQGGPGELFF. The CDR3 bases are TGTGCCAGCAGCTTAGTTCAGGGAGGCCCCGGGGAGCTGTTTTTT.

To note about this clonotype: One junction end does not reproduce the germline sequence, and a read error may be involved. J is TRBJ2-7 and V is TRBV5-1, with a weak D call TRBD2 (5 bases). The CDR3 consists of 13 residues. Germline V CDR1 and CDR2: SGHRS, YFSETQ. The CDR3 sequence is CASSLAPSYEQYF. The CDR3 bases are TGTGCCAGCAGCTTAGCGCCCTCCTACGAGCAGTACTTC.

This clonotype was counted only a few times. The chain couples TRBV5-5 to TRBJ1-5, with 7 bases matching TRBD1. The CDR3 length is 13 residues. CDR1 and CDR2 from the germline V gene are SGHKS and YYEKEE (reference sequence). The J segment lost 7 bases and the V segment lost 2 bases, leaving 3 bases of the junction unmatched. CDR3 DNA: TGTGCCAGCAGCTTTAAGGGGGCACAGCCCCAGCATTTT. As protein: CASSFKGAQPQHF.

This clonotype showed up just a few times. The V gene is TRBV6-2 or TRBV6-3, the J gene TRBJ1-5; TRBD1 agrees at 9 bases. Germline V gene lookup returns CDR1 MNHEY and CDR2 SVGEGT. The CDR3 extends over 15 amino acids. The trim removed 6 bases at V and 3 bases at J, leaving 6 bases unmatched. The CDR3 loop is CASSEQGAFNQPQHF. DNA of the CDR3: TGTGCCAGCAGCGAACAGGGGGCGTTCAATCAGCCCCAGCATTTT.

This clonotype was seen at least ten times. This chain uses TRBV7-9 with TRBJ2-3, with 7 bases that match TRBD1. The CDR3 loop spans 15 amino acids. Germline trimming cut 2 bases from V and 2 bases from J; bases unmatched to any gene: 4. The germline gives CDR1 SEHNR, CDR2 FQNEAQ (reference sequence). For the CDR3, the DNA is TGTGCCAGCAGCTTATTGACAGGGACCACAGATACGCAGTATTTT. It specifies CASSLLTGTTDTQYF.

This chain connects TRBV18 to TRBJ1-6; the match to TRBD1 covers 7 bases. J was trimmed by 8 bases and V by 6 bases; bases with no gene match: 19. Germline CDR1 KGHSH, CDR2 LQKENI. This CDR3 has 18 amino acids. In DNA, the CDR3 is TGTGCCAGCTCCCAACCACCTTATTCCCGGACAGGTGATTCACCCCTCCACTTT. This gives the protein CASSQPPYSRTGDSPLHF.

The chain joins TRBV10-3 to TRBJ2-7; D gene unclear. Germline loops: CDR1 ENHRY, CDR2 SYGVKD. Trimming took 3 bases from V and 2 from J, leaving 11 bases between them. This CDR3 has 14 amino acids. The CDR3 loop is CAISDGSSAYEQYF. The CDR3 DNA follows: TGTGCCATCAGTGACGGAAGCTCGGCCTACGAGCAGTACTTC.

The chain uses TRBV29-1 and TRBJ2-3; weak D call: TRBD1 (6 bases). The CDR3 is 14 residues long. Germline lookup yields CDR1 SQVTM and CDR2 ANQGSEA. Trimming pared 4 bases from V and 5 bases from J, leaving 16 bases between. The CDR3 DNA sequence: TGCAGCGTTGTGGTGGCAGGGGTGGTAGATACGCAGTATTTT. Amino acids: CSVVVAGVVDTQYF.

This chain links TRBV7-2 with TRBJ2-1; 10 nucleotides align to TRBD1. Germline CDR1 reads SGHTA; CDR2 reads FQGNSA. CDR3 length: 15 amino acids. Trimming at V came to 5 bases and at J to 7 bases, leaving 8 bases not matched to a gene. CDR3 amino acids: CASSPWTGGSNEQFF. The CDR3 DNA sequence: TGTGCCAGCAGCCCCTGGACAGGGGGGTCGAATGAGCAGTTCTTC. The whole variable domain, remainder taken from reference TRBV7-2 and TRBJ2-1, is GAGVSQSPSNKVTEKGKDVELRCDPISGHTALYWYRQSLGQGLEFLIYFQGNSAPDKSGLPSDRFSAERTGGSVSTLTIQRTQQEDSAVYLCASSPWTGGSNEQFFGPGTRLTVL.

The rearrangement uses TRBV7-9 and TRBJ1-1, with 7 bases identical to TRBD1. Trimming removed 1 base from V and 0 bases from J; junction bases left unmatched: 5. The CDR3 extends over 16 amino acids. CDR1 is SEHNR and CDR2 is FQNEAQ in the germline V gene (reference sequence). CDR3 in DNA: TGTGCCAGCAGCTTAGTACGGGGGACAGTGAACACTGAAGCTTTCTTT. It translates to CASSLVRGTVNTEAFF.